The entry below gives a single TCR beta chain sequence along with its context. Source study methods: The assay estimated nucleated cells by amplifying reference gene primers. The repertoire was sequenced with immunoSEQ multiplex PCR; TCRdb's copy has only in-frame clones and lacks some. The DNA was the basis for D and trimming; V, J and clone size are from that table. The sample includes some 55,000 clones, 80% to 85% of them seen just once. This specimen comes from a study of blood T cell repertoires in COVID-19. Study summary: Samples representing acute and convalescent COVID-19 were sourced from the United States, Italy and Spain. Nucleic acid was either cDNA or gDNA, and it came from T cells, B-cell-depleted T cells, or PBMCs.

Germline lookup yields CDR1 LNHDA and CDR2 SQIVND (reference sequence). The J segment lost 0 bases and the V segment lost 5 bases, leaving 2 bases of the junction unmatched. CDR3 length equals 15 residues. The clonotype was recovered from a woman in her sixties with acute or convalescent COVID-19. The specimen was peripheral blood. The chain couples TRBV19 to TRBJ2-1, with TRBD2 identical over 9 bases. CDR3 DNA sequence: TGTGCCAGTAGTCTTAGCGGGAGCTCCTACAATGAGCAGTTCTTC. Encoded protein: CASSLSGSSYNEQFF.